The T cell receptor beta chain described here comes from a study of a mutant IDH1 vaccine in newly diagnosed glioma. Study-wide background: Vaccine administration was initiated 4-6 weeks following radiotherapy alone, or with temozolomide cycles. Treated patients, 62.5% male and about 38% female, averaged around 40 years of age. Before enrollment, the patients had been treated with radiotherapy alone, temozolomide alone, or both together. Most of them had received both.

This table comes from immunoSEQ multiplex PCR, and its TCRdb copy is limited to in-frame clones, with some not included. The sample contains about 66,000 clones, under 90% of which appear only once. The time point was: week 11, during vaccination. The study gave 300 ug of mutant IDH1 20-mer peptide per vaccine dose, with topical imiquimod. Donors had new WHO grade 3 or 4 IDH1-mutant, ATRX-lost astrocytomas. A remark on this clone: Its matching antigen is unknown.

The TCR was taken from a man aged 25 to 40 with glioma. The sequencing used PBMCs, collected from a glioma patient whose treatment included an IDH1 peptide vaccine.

The chain's CDR3 is CASSLDRGMNTEAFF. CDR3 bases: TGTGCCAGCAGCTTAGATAGGGGAATGAACACTGAAGCTTTCTTT. The rearrangement joins TRBV11-3 to TRBJ1-1; tentative D call: TRBD1 (5 bases). The length of the CDR3 is 15 residues. Between the trimmed V and J ends, which lost 0 bases and 0 bases, there was a span of 8 bases. Germline V gives CDR1 SGHNT, CDR2 YENEEA.